The following is a TCR beta chain sequence with its context. Its recognized antigen is unknown. Base qualities were left out, and no much larger clone turns up one base away. The cohort consisted of more than 650 healthy bone marrow donors. All cohort members were sampled while nominally healthy, although unrecorded immune exposures were likely present. The donor tested CMV seropositive and was one of the 289 seropositive cohort members. A peripheral blood sample was provided by each donor, and peripheral blood mononuclear cells were used for TCR beta sequencing. Genomic DNA was extracted from the blood cell samples with the Qiagen DNeasy Blood Extraction Kit. Relative to germline, V is 5 bases shorter and J is 5 bases shorter, with 18 bases between their ends. Its CDR3 holds 16 amino acids, cysteine through phenylalanine. Left in the record is the CDR3 DNA by itself, 48 bases read in frame from the first base. CDR1 and CDR2, per the germline V gene, are SGHVT and SQSDAQ.

Libraries were made using the immunoSEQ multiplex PCR assay. For the multiplex PCR, a mixture combining 60 forward primers for TCR Vbeta segments and 13 reverse primers for TCR Jbeta segments was used. The CDR3 region of rearranged TCR beta genes was amplified from genomic DNA with a multiplex PCR assay. The Illumina HiSeq System was used to sequence the amplified TCR beta libraries as 87-base-pair reads. In the paper's pipeline: Across the 600 to 700 repertoires, a later analysis counted some 80 million unique TCR beta chains, around 11 million of which were shared by at least two donors. Raw reads were error-corrected and collapsed into unique sequences with a nearest-neighbor algorithm that merged closely related sequences to remove PCR and sequencing errors. Alignment of CDR3 sequences to IMGT reference sequences was used to assign V, D and J gene segments. For a sequence to be retained, at least a six-nucleotide match to both a V gene segment and a J gene segment was required. Rearrangements were called productive when the CDR3 lacked stop codons and stayed in frame with V and J; all others were non-productive. CDR3 was defined by IMGT convention, running from the second conserved V-encoded cysteine to the conserved J-encoded phenylalanine. The earlier analysis of some 550 of the donors excluded any sequence lacking an unambiguous match to a single V gene segment. An earlier analysis of a few hundred of the donors called V segments functional above 56.7% productive rearrangements and segregating when the between-donor standard deviation exceeded 5%. A statistical classification framework was developed to diagnose cytomegalovirus status using the catalog of TCR beta chain sequences. In a later analysis, TCR nucleotide sequences were compared against IMGT/GENE-DB human TR gene sequences so that V and J genes could be assigned. A later analysis assigned CDR3 sequences and most-parsimonious VDJ recombination scenarios with the TCRdist pipeline. A later analysis defined each TCR beta chain by its CDR3 amino acid sequence plus V-gene family, and excluded reads lacking a unique V-gene family. In a later analysis, around 600 highly shared, low-generation-probability nucleotide sequences were removed to address suspected cross-contamination and a sequencing artifact. In a later analysis, a clonal expansion index was calculated for each public chain from normalized within-repertoire ranks of inferred template counts. In a later analysis, generation probabilities were computed using a VDJ recombination model fitted to out-of-frame rearrangements, and the results were checked against IGoR. In a later analysis, TCR-TCR, TCR-HLA and TCR-CMV co-occurrence was scored with hypergeometric tests, and a repertoire-size bias correction was applied to TCR pairs. To estimate false discovery rates, a later analysis permuted the HLA or CMV assignments 20 times. A later analysis grouped co-occurring TCRs with DBSCAN, adding TCRdist sequence similarity when clustering within HLA-allele-positive subsets. For co-occurrence clustering, repertoires with fewer than 30,000 or more than 120,000 public chains were excluded, along with five repertoires with anomalous nucleotide sharing. The table comes from immuneACCESS by way of TCRdb, which keeps in-frame sequences with V and J called. Part of the clones is missing from these tables; in studies checked, under half for an unresolved V gene and the rest for unknown reasons. Clonal size and the V and J genes are those of that table, whereas D and trimming came from the DNA. The sample table records 55,000 to 75,000 clones; 70% to 80% of these occur just once. The ten largest account for less than 3.5% of the sample.

This sample stems from a study of cytomegalovirus exposure and HLA in healthy donors (dated by TCRdb to 2016 to 2017). Broadly, across the study: An earlier analysis of a few hundred of the donors reported approximately 300 Gb of sequence data and around 110 million unique TCR beta sequences obtained from about 179 million T cells. Donor age, sex, ethnicity and CMV serostatus were compiled alongside the repertoire data. Along with the approximately 700-subject first cohort, a separate validation cohort of over a hundred different subjects was used. Class I and class II HLA loci were covered by the typing at four-digit resolution. In the later analysis, no new phenotypic data were used to find candidate immune exposures; instead, reliance was placed on TCR beta sequences and their occurrence across donors. Among the roughly 390 genotyped donors, 75% to 90% belonged to the genetic ancestry cluster associated with self-reported Caucasian donors. Every repertoire in the discovery cohort had been generated on one and the same sequencing platform. The study was designed to test whether signatures of past pathogen exposure could be identified by cataloging public T cell receptors. Four or five DR-DQ haplotypes were handled as single units for association and clustering because linkage in the cohort was strong. The number of donors typed differed by locus, with about 629-630 for A, B, C, DRB1 and DQB1, 522 for DQA1, 606 for DPA1, and some 450 for DPB1. An early release covering 550 to 700 HLA-typed donors comprised 250 to 350 gigabases of sequencing data and some 79 million unique TCR sequences. The T cell repertoires of about 700 subjects were profiled by immunosequencing and related to cytomegalovirus serostatus. In a later analysis, previously published TCR beta repertoires from more than 500 donors were re-analyzed and high-resolution HLA genotyping was added so that TCR occurrence patterns could be studied. The study combined high-throughput TCR immunosequencing, statistical association of individual TCRs with disease status, and machine learning to predict cytomegalovirus infection status. Among roughly 400 genotyped donors of the cohort, an average of around 220,000 unique TCR beta nucleotide sequences was sequenced per donor, of which about 19% were non-productive. In an earlier analysis of roughly 580 of the donors, high-throughput TCR beta sequencing was used to judge whether each TCR beta V gene segment behaved as functional or pseudogenic. Genome-wide SNP genotypes for about 65% of the 666 donors were used in a later genetic analysis, which treated that subset as a discovery cohort.

The study at large found these results: A later analysis found that TCR association rates varied across HLA loci, with DRB1 alleles showing the most associated TCRs and HLA-C alleles the fewest. This cohort had only TCR beta chains sequenced, and the lack of alpha or paired-chain data limited which features could be detected. Because HLA typing was unavailable for some donors at each locus, only the typed subset was used in association tests. A cluster of highly shared sequence variants was judged likely to be a technical artifact of the sequencing pipeline. Across donors, most TCR sequences were observed very rarely, whereas some public TCRs were present in many individuals. Broadly in line with IMGT annotations, most TCR beta V segments showed up in productive rearrangements about 87% or about 30% of the time in an earlier analysis of about 500 of the donors. According to a later analysis, most CMV-associated TCR beta chains appeared to be HLA-restricted, and the HLA associations seemed to be driven largely by CMV exposure. Compared with the approximately 700-donor mean, donors in an Asian-associated ancestry cluster had fewer N-insertions in productive TCRs, according to a later genetic analysis. In a later analysis, HLA-associated TCR beta chains showed more clonal expansion and lower generation probabilities than non-associated chains that were equally common. Specific HLA alleles were associated with roughly 17,000 TCR beta sequences at a false discovery rate of 0.05 in a later analysis. Several of the top co-occurrence clusters appeared to be linked to parvovirus B19, influenza, CMV and Epstein-Barr virus, according to a later analysis. A further reported finding was that TCR beta sequences accurately predicted the HLA-A and HLA-B alleles for most subjects in the first cohort. A later genetic analysis associated a missense DCLRE1C variant with V-gene and J-gene trimming of TCR beta chains, and an independent cohort replicated the association. The study gave a list of 150 to 200 TCR beta chains associated with cytomegalovirus. Presence/absence analyses assumed roughly uniform sequencing depth across donors, an assumption that may not hold. The 87-base-pair reads could not distinguish some IMGT-functional V segments, including TRBV6-2 and TRBV6-3, so those segments were excluded. Cytomegalovirus status was reported to be diagnosed by the classifier with high specificity and sensitivity in both the original and validation cohorts. The authors suggested that the approach could potentially be generalized to other disease states and immunological phenotypes. Immune exposure information for the cohort was limited to CMV serostatus. In vitro tests confirmed that a few of the cytomegalovirus-associated TCR beta chains recognize cytomegalovirus antigens. When HLA alleles, especially DR and DQ, strongly co-occurred, TCR associations were difficult to assign to individual alleles. Linkage disequilibrium might explain the correlated functional status among segregating V segments, but an unknown experimental factor could not be excluded. Because counts were too low, about 18 rarely observed V segments, including chromosome 9 orphons, were excluded from the earlier analysis of about 500 of the donors.

Sequencing was done on a sample of PBMCs. This receptor was identified in a girl aged 10-17 years in good health and CMV-seropositive. The sequence joins TRBV7-4 to TRBJ1-4; D gene: possibly TRBD1, on 6 matching bases. The base sequence is TGTGCCAGCAGCGATAGAAACAGGGAAGCGAATGAAAAACTGTTTTTT. Its amino acids are CASSDRNREANEKLFF.